These 8 T cell receptor beta chains came from one sample sequenced in a study of T cell clonality in common variable immunodeficiency (dated by TCRdb to the mid-2010s). The library was obtained by the immunoSEQ multiplex PCR assay. The immuneACCESS repertoire file appears here via TCRdb, limited to in-frame rearrangements. These files lack a portion of the clones; in checked studies, under half of the deficit traces to unresolved V genes, and the cause of the others is not known. The sample features fewer than 70,000 clones, and none is a singleton. The biggest ten clones account for approximately 1.7% of the sample. Source material: peripheral blood mononuclear cells. The receptors were sampled from a person between 18 and 70 years old in good health.

Remarks on this clone: The read terminates 3 residues before the CDR3 end, so the remaining end is supplied by the germline J gene. The chain has TRBV30 and TRBJ2-7, with 7 bases that match TRBD2. The germline CDR1 and CDR2 sequences are GTSNPN and SVGIG (reference sequence). The V and J ends lost 2 bases and 5 bases, in that order; junction bases with no gene match: 9. This CDR3 region has 14 residues. The part of the CDR3 DNA that was read is TGTGCCTGGAGTTCGACCGGACTAGTAGACGAG. Encoded protein: CAWSSTGLVDE. The whole CDR3 protein reads CAWSSTGLVDEQYF.

This clone was counted at least ten times. The read terminates 3 residues ahead of where the CDR3 ends, so the germline J gene completes it. The chain links TRBV20-1 to TRBJ2-1; the match to TRBD2 covers 14 bases. Germline V CDR1 and CDR2: DFQATT, SNEGSKA (reference sequence). The CDR3 runs 17 residues. After removal of 5 bases from V and 2 bases from J, the junction contained 8 bases not matched to a gene. Here the CDR3 reads CSAHGTSGSHTYNEQFF. The CDR3 DNA, read in part, is TGCAGTGCTCATGGGACTAGCGGGAGTCACACCTACAATGAG.

This clone was detected ten times or more. Coverage ceases 3 residues before the CDR3 finishes, and the germline J gene fills in the end. The chain employs TRBV5-1 and TRBJ2-1; 12 bases align to TRBD2. V was pared by 3 bases and J by 6 bases, with 4 bases of the junction left unmatched. CDR3 size: 15 residues. Looked up from germline, CDR1 is SGHRS and CDR2 is YFSETQ. CDR3 region: CASSSLAGGPNEQFF. The covered CDR3 bases are TGCGCCAGCAGCTCCCTAGCGGGAGGGCCCAATGAG.

This clone came up many times. The read terminates 3 residues ahead of where the CDR3 ends, so the germline J gene completes it. The chain couples TRBV5-4 to TRBJ2-3; TRBD2 is a possible D gene (6 bases). CDR1 and CDR2 from the germline V gene are SGHNT and YYREEE (reference sequence). This CDR3 region has 15 residues. Trimming stripped 4 bases from V and 1 base from J, with 13 bases between. CDR3 region: CASSPCGIRTDTQYF. The CDR3 DNA, read in part, is TGTGCCAGCAGCCCGTGCGGGATCCGCACAGATACG.

The table lists this clone with many counts. Coverage ceases 3 residues before the CDR3 finishes, and the germline J gene fills in the end. The chain combines TRBV6-2 or TRBV6-3 with TRBJ2-7, with D possibly being TRBD1 (6 bases). Between the trimmed V and J ends, which lost 3 bases and 0 bases, there was a span of 9 bases. Germline V gives CDR1 MNHEY, CDR2 SVGEGT. The CDR3 has 14 residues. CDR3 in amino acids: CASSYRGSSYEQYF. The sequenced CDR3 bases are TGTGCCAGCAGTTATAGGGGGAGCTCCTACGAG.

In its sample, this clone was seen many times. The read ends 3 residues shy of where the CDR3 ends; the end is completed using the germline J gene. The gene calls are TRBV4-2 and TRBJ1-5; the D gene is possibly TRBD1 (6 bases). The CDR3 consists of 16 residues. The V gene's germline CDR1 is LGHNA and CDR2 YNFKEQ. V dropped 3 bases and J dropped 3 bases, with 15 bases sitting between them. The CDR3 DNA, read in part, is TGTGCCAGCAGCCAGGAAACAGGGAGGGTCAATCAGCCC. Residues: CASSQETGRVNQP. The whole CDR3 protein is CASSQETGRVNQPQHF.

The table lists this clone with many counts. The CDR3 extends 3 residues past the end of the read, so its final part is completed from the germline J gene. The chain employs TRBV29-1 and TRBJ2-5; the match to TRBD1 covers 10 bases. There are 14 residues in the CDR3. The germline CDR1 and CDR2 sequences are SQVTM and ANQGSEA. Unmatched junction bases numbered 7, after V lost 4 bases and J lost 5 bases. The part of the CDR3 DNA that was read is TGCAGCGTTGGTCGACAGGGGGCAGGGGAGACC. This codes for CSVGRQGAGET. The whole CDR3 protein reads CSVGRQGAGETQYF. Based on the CDR3 plus reference TRBV29-1 and TRBJ2-5, the full variable domain is SAVISQKPSRDICQRGTSLTIQCQVDSQVTMMFWYRQQPGQSLTLIATANQGSEATYESGFVIDKFPISRPNLTFSTLTVSNMSPEDSSIYLCSVGRQGAGETQYFGPGTRLLVL.

This clone was recorded at least ten times. The missing CDR3 end, 3 residues past where the read stops, is filled in from the germline J gene. This chain uses TRBV6-2 or TRBV6-3 with TRBJ2-3, with 10 bases lining up with TRBD2. CDR1 and CDR2 from the germline V gene are MNHEY and SVGEGT. The CDR3 spans 16 residues. J was trimmed by 4 bases and V by 1 base; bases with no gene match: 5. The CDR3 DNA, read in part, is TGTGCCAGCAGTTACTATAGCGGGAGGTCCCCAGATACG. Its translation is CASSYYSGRSPDT. The full CDR3 is CASSYYSGRSPDTQYF.